The 23 T cell receptor beta chains in this list originate from one sample, sequenced in a study of T cells in Graves' hyperthyroidism and ophthalmopathy. RNA transcripts yielded amplified TCR beta CDR3 regions. First-round RT-PCR of the TCR CDR3 relied on the HTBI primer set. Each CDR3 protein gets one entry after TCRdb re-called the multiplex PCR reads with MiXCR. The sample includes a few hundred thousand distinct CDR3 sequences, roughly 13% of them seen just once. The sequencing input was blood. These receptors all come from a woman in her forties with Graves' ophthalmopathy.

This clonotype was counted ten times or more. The chain couples TRBV6-6 to TRBJ2-5; D is unresolved. This CDR3 contains 11 residues. With 1 base removed from V and 5 bases from J, the gap between germline ends came to 2 bases. Germline-derived CDR1 and CDR2 are MNHNY and SVGAGI (reference sequence). The CDR3 sequence: CASSYWETQYF. CDR3 sequence (DNA): TGTGCCAGCAGTTACTGGGAGACCCAGTACTTC.

This clonotype has at least ten counts. The chain uses TRBV29-1 and TRBJ1-5; 12 nucleotides line up with TRBD1. CDR1 is SQVTM and CDR2 is ANQGSEA in the germline V gene. The CDR3 is 13 residues long. V shed 5 bases, J shed 6 bases, and the junction held 2 bases outside the gene matches. The CDR3 region is CSVRDRGLQPQHF. CDR3 nucleotide sequence: TGCAGCGTTAGGGACAGGGGGCTTCAGCCCCAGCATTTT.

This clonotype has a handful of counts. The chain combines TRBV20-1 with TRBJ2-2, with 10 nucleotides matching TRBD1. Germline V gives CDR1 DFQATT, CDR2 SNEGSKA (reference sequence). V shed 0 bases and J 5 bases; nucleotides not matched to a gene: 9. The CDR3 consists of 17 residues. CDR3 DNA sequence: TGCAGTGCTAGAGATCGGGACAGGGGTTTTCGGACCGGGGAGCTGTTTTTT. It is translated as CSARDRDRGFRTGELFF.

This clonotype was picked up many times. The genes are TRBV20-1 and TRBJ1-2; 7 bases map to TRBD1. Germline CDR1 is DFQATT and CDR2 is SNEGSKA (reference sequence). CDR3 size: 14 residues. With V trimmed by 2 bases and J by 4 bases, 7 bases remained unmatched. CDR3 sequence (DNA): TGCAGTGCTAGAATGACAGGGTCGGTCTATGGCTACACCTTC. It specifies CSARMTGSVYGYTF.

Of note for this clonotype: A read error is likely, as this CDR3 ends without the conserved phenylalanine or tryptophan. The chain recombines TRBV6-1 with TRBJ1-1; D is uncertain. V was pared by 0 bases and J by 0 bases, with 8 bases between. The germline gives CDR1 MNHNS, CDR2 SASEGT. This CDR3 comprises 15 residues. CDR3 sequence: CASSEALNLNTEAFS. Here the CDR3 DNA reads TGTGCCAGCAGTGAAGCGCTTAATTTGAACACTGAAGCTTTCTCT.

This clonotype was detected ten times or more. The V gene is TRBV24-1, the J gene TRBJ2-3; TRBD2 aligns across 7 bases. Germline CDR1 and CDR2: KGHDR and SFDVKD. The ends lost 5 bases at V and 4 bases at J; junction bases unmatched: 8. CDR3 size: 15 residues. The CDR3 region has the DNA TGTGCCACCAGTGGGGGAGGGGACCACGCAGATACGCAGTATTTT. Its translation: CATSGGGDHADTQYF.

This clonotype came up many times. J is TRBJ1-4 and V is TRBV28; no reliable D call. The length of the CDR3 is 15 residues. Germline assignment: CDR1 MDHEN and CDR2 SYDVKM. V lost 6 bases to trimming and J lost 0 bases, with 11 bases between them. The CDR3 loop reads CASSSGITTNEKLFF. The CDR3 DNA is TGTGCCAGCAGCTCCGGGATTACAACTAATGAAAAACTGTTTTTT.

This clonotype was found many times. J is TRBJ2-5 and V is TRBV7-2; possibly TRBD2 for D (6 bases). This CDR3 contains 15 residues. Germline CDR1 is SGHTA and CDR2 is FQGNSA. V lost 5 bases, J lost 5 bases, and 18 bases lay in between. DNA for the CDR3: TGTGCCAGCAGCCTGTATGGGGGACTGGGGGAGACCCAGTACTTC. Translation: CASSLYGGLGETQYF.

The chain joins TRBV14 to TRBJ1-2; D unclear. The CDR3 consists of 14 residues. Germline lookup yields CDR1 SGHDN and CDR2 FVKESK. Trimming removed 0 bases from V and 3 bases from J, with 8 bases in between. In DNA form, the CDR3 reads TGTGCCAGCAGCCAAGACTACAGCGACTATGGCTACACCTTC. Its protein product is CASSQDYSDYGYTF.

This clonotype was seen repeatedly, ten times or more. The chain has TRBV28 and TRBJ1-5; TRBD1 is a possible D gene (5 bases). V shed 5 bases and J shed 11 bases, with 13 bases lying between them. The germline V gene encodes CDR1 MDHEN and CDR2 SYDVKM. The CDR3 loop spans 12 amino acids. CDR3 nucleotides: TGTGCCAGCAGTCCGTTTACGGGGGCCCAGCATTTT. It specifies CASSPFTGAQHF.

The gene calls are TRBV9 and TRBJ2-7, with D perhaps matching TRBD2 (7 bases). This CDR3 is 14 amino acids long. Germline values: CDR1 SGDLS, CDR2 YYNGEE. Trimming took 0 bases from V and 6 from J, leaving 13 bases between them. CDR3 protein: CASSVGEGGGEQYF. The CDR3 DNA is TGTGCCAGCAGCGTAGGGGAGGGGGGGGGCGAGCAGTACTTC.

The chain joins TRBV20-1 to TRBJ1-5; 11 bases align to TRBD1. V lost 3 bases, J lost 6 bases, and 4 bases stayed unmatched. Germline values: CDR1 DFQATT, CDR2 SNEGSKA (reference sequence). This CDR3 has 14 amino acids. CDR3 sequence reads: CSARGGQGAQPQHF. The CDR3 DNA reads as TGCAGTGCTAGGGGCGGACAGGGGGCTCAGCCCCAGCATTTT.

This clonotype has ten or more counts. This chain connects TRBV7-2 to TRBJ1-5; TRBD1 matches 7 bases. The CDR3 is 17 residues long. Germline values: CDR1 SGHTA, CDR2 FQGNSA. The junction had 10 bases not matched to a gene; V was cut back by 2 bases and J by 3 bases. In DNA, the CDR3 is TGTGCCAGCAGCTTAACTCCCGACAGGGTACTCAATCAGCCCCAGCATTTT. Encoded protein: CASSLTPDRVLNQPQHF.

This clonotype came up many times. V gene TRBV12-3 or TRBV12-4 combines with J gene TRBJ1-2; 7 bases are shared with TRBD1. This CDR3 has 14 amino acids. After removal of 6 bases from V and 8 bases from J, the junction contained 12 bases not matched to a gene. CDR3 nucleotides: TGTGCCAGCAGGGGGAACGCCGGGACAGAGGGCTACACCTTC. Translation gives CASRGNAGTEGYTF.

This clonotype was counted many times. The chain is built from TRBV12-3 or TRBV12-4 and TRBJ1-5; no clear D. The CDR3 is made up of 15 amino acids. The V end lost 2 bases, the J end lost 4 bases, and 12 bases lay between the germline ends. CDR3 in DNA: TGTGCCAGCAGTTTACTCGCTCGGCGGAATCAGCCCCAGCATTTT. This translates into CASSLLARRNQPQHF.

This clonotype was found many times. The V gene is TRBV6-1, the J gene TRBJ2-7; 11 positions match TRBD2. The CDR3 has 16 residues. The germline CDR1 and CDR2 sequences are MNHNS and SASEGT. V trimming: 5 bases; J trimming: 1 base; junction bases outside the gene matches: 7. CDR3 in amino acids: CASSLDTSGGSYEQYF. The CDR3 DNA reads as TGTGCCAGCAGTCTCGACACTAGCGGGGGTTCCTACGAGCAGTACTTC.

The table lists this clonotype with many counts. The chain is built from TRBV2 and TRBJ2-3; TRBD1 matches 7 bases. The trim removed 5 bases at V and 2 bases at J, leaving 7 bases unmatched. The CDR3 spans 15 residues. Germline loops: CDR1 SNHLY, CDR2 FYNNEI. For the CDR3, the DNA is TGTGCCAGCAGTCAACAGGGGTTACTCACAGATACGCAGTATTTT. Translating it yields CASSQQGLLTDTQYF.

There are many counts of this clonotype. The gene calls are TRBV28 and TRBJ1-1; 8 bases map to TRBD1. CDR3 size: 18 residues. Germline lookup yields CDR1 MDHEN and CDR2 SYDVKM. V was clipped by 3 bases and J by 11 bases; unmatched bases: 23. As DNA, the CDR3 is TGTGCCAGCAGTTTCCCCACAGGGGGAGTGATTAAAAATAGGGCGGCTTTCTTT. Protein: CASSFPTGGVIKNRAAFF. Looking up the rest from reference TRBV28 and TRBJ1-1 gives the full variable domain: DVKVTQSSRYLVKRTGEKVFLECVQDMDHENMFWYRQDPGLGLRLIYFSYDVKMKEKGDIPEGYSVSREKKERFSLILESASTNQTSMYLCASSFPTGGVIKNRAAFFGQGTRLTVV.

At least ten counts were recorded for this clonotype. This chain uses TRBV6-1 with TRBJ1-1; D gene uncertain. This CDR3 region has 14 residues. Germline CDR1 reads MNHNS; CDR2 reads SASEGT. V lost 5 bases and J 1 base, leaving 11 bases between the germline ends. The CDR3 protein is CASSFGRGNTEAFF. The CDR3, as DNA: TGTGCCAGCAGTTTCGGACGGGGGAACACTGAAGCTTTCTTT.

There are many counts of this clonotype. V gene TRBV7-9 combines with J gene TRBJ2-7; 10 bases are a match to TRBD1. The CDR3 length is 14 residues. V was clipped by 3 bases and J by 5 bases; unmatched bases: 4. Per the germline V gene, CDR1 is SEHNR and CDR2 is FQNEAQ (reference sequence). The CDR3 loop reads CASSLTGGLNEQYF. CDR3 DNA: TGTGCCAGCAGCTTGACAGGGGGCTTGAACGAGCAGTACTTC.

This clonotype appeared many times. The chain employs TRBV6-1 and TRBJ2-5, with 7 bases fitting TRBD2. Germline V gene data show CDR1 as MNHNS and CDR2 as SASEGT. The V and J ends lost 2 bases and 4 bases, in that order; junction bases with no gene match: 13. The CDR3 runs 17 residues. The CDR3 here is CASSERDSILARETQYF. As DNA, the CDR3 is TGTGCCAGCAGTGAACGGGATTCGATACTAGCGAGAGAGACCCAGTACTTC.

The table lists this clonotype with many counts. This chain links TRBV28 with TRBJ1-4, with no clear D. The V end was cut by 4 bases, the J end by 6 bases, with 3 bases between. The CDR3 has 11 residues. Germline CDR1 MDHEN, CDR2 SYDVKM. The DNA of the CDR3 is TGTGCCAGCAGTTCTCATGAAAAACTGTTTTTT. The encoded protein is CASSSHEKLFF.

The CDR3 reads CASSPIGVGAGTEAFF. The CDR3 coding sequence is TGTGCCAGCTCACCAATCGGGGTAGGGGCTGGCACTGAAGCTTTCTTT. V is TRBV18 and J is TRBJ1-1, with a tentative D call TRBD1 (5 bases). Germline V gene data show CDR1 as KGHSH and CDR2 as LQKENI. Between the trimmed V and J ends, which lost 2 bases and 4 bases, there was a span of 17 bases. The CDR3 consists of 16 residues.